The entry that follows covers one TCR beta chain sequence. No antigen is known for it. This entry comes from a study of CD4 T cells in relation to SARS-CoV-2 and coronaviruses. Before the COVID-19 pandemic, during about 2010-2018, CD4+ T cells were taken from unexposed donors. The table came from immunoSEQ multiplex PCR; TCRdb's copy has only in-frame clones and leaves some out. Among approximately 59,000 clones, around 86% were seen once, and the ten largest hold 1.6%. The CDR3 has 16 amino acids. The germline V gene has CDR1 LGHDT and CDR2 YNNKEL (reference sequence). Germline trimming cut 4 bases from V and 7 bases from J; bases unmatched to any gene: 12. Broader study findings: No crossreactivity against non-spike viral proteins was tested here. Each donor contributed either pre-pandemic or post-infection samples, not both.

This clonotype originated in a human donor in good health. The sequenced material came from memory CD4+ T cells from PBMCs. This chain joins TRBV3-1 (or the pseudogene TRBV3-2) and TRBJ1-4; 7 bases agree with TRBD1. DNA of the CDR3: TGTGCCAGCAGCCCTGGTGAGGGGGCGGTCAGTGAAAAACTGTTTTTT. Protein: CASSPGEGAVSEKLFF.